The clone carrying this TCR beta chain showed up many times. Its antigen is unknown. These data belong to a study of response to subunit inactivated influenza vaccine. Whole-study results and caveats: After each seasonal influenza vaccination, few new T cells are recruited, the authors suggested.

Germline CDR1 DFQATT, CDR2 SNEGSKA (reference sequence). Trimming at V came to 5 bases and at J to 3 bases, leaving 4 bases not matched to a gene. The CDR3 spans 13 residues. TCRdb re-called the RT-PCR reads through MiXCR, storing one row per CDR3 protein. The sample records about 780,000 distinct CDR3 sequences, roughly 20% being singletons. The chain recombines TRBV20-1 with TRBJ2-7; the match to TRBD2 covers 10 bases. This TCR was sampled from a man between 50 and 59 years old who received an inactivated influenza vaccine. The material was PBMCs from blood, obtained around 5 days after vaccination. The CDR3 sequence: CSAVWTSGYEQYF. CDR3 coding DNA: TGCAGTGCTGTTTGGACTAGCGGCTACGAGCAGTACTTC.